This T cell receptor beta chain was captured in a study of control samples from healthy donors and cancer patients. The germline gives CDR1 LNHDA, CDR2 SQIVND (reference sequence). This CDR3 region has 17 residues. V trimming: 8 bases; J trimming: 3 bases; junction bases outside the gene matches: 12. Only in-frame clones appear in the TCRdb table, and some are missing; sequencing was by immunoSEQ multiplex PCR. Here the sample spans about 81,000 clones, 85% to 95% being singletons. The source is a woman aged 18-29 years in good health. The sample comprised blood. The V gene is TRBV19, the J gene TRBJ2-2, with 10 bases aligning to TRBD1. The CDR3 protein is CASWDRGRPRDTGELFF. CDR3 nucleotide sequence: TGTGCCAGTTGGGACAGGGGTCGCCCTCGGGACACCGGGGAGCTGTTTTTT.